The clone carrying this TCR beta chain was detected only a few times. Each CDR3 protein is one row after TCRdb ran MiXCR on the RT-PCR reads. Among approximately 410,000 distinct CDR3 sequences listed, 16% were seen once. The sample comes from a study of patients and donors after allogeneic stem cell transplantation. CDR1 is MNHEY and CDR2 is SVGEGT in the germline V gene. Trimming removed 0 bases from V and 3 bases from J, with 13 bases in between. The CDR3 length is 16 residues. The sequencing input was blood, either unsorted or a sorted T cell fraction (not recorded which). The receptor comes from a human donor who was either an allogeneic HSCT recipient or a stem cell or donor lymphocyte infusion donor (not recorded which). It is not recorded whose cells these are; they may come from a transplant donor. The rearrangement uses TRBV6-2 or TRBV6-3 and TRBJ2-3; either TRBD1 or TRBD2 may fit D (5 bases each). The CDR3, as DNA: TGTGCCAGCAGTTACTCCCCGGGGCAGAGGACAGATACGCAGTATTTT. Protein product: CASSYSPGQRTDTQYF.